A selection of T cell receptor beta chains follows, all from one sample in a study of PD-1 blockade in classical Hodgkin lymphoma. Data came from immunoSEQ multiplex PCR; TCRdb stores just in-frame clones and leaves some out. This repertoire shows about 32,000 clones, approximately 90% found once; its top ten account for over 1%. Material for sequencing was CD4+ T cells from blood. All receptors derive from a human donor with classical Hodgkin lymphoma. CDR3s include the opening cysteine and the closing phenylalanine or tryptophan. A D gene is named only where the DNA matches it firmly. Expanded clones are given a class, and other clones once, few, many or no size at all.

CDR3 protein: CASSLLGGNTEAFF
CDR3 DNA: TGTGCCAGCAGCTTATTAGGGGGTAACACTGAAGCTTTCTTT
clone size: few
V gene: TRBV7-9
D gene: NA
J gene: TRBJ1-1

CDR3 protein: CASSPLAGSYNEQFF
CDR3 DNA: TGTGCCAGCAGCCCGCTGGCCGGCTCCTACAATGAGCAGTTCTTC
clone size: NA
V gene: TRBV7-3
D gene: NA
J gene: TRBJ2-1

CDR3 protein: CASSGDLRNEQFF
CDR3 DNA: TGCGCCAGCAGTGGTGACTTGCGCAATGAGCAGTTCTTC
clone size: NA
V gene: TRBV10-1
D gene: NA
J gene: TRBJ2-1

CDR3 protein: CASSLGSGVQPQHF
CDR3 DNA: TGTGCCAGCAGCTTGGGGTCAGGGGTTCAGCCCCAGCATTTT
clone size: NA
V gene: TRBV7-9
D gene: NA
J gene: TRBJ1-5

CDR3 protein: CASIEPTGNTIYF
CDR3 DNA: TGTGCCAGCATCGAACCCACTGGAAACACCATATATTTT
clone size: NA
V gene: TRBV6-5
D gene: NA
J gene: TRBJ1-3

CDR3 protein: CASSFSGPAYEQYF
CDR3 DNA: TGTGCCAGCTCATTTAGCGGGCCAGCCTACGAGCAGTACTTC
clone size: NA
V gene: TRBV6-5
D gene: TRBD2
J gene: TRBJ2-7

CDR3 protein: CASSSGQGSYNEQFF
CDR3 DNA: TGTGCCAGCAGCTCGGGACAGGGGTCCTACAATGAGCAGTTCTTC
clone size: NA
V gene: TRBV11-3
D gene: TRBD1
J gene: TRBJ2-1

CDR3 protein: CASSRPGANTGELFF
CDR3 DNA: TGTGCCAGTAGTCGTCCCGGAGCGAACACCGGGGAGCTGTTTTTT
clone size: NA
V gene: TRBV19
D gene: NA
J gene: TRBJ2-2

CDR3 protein: CASSLALGSYGYTF
CDR3 DNA: TGCGCCAGCAGCTTGGCGTTGGGTAGCTATGGCTACACCTTC
clone size: NA
V gene: TRBV5-1
D gene: NA
J gene: TRBJ1-2

CDR3 protein: CASSIGIQETQYF
CDR3 DNA: TGTGCCAGTAGTATAGGGATCCAAGAGACCCAGTACTTC
clone size: NA
V gene: TRBV19
D gene: NA
J gene: TRBJ2-5

CDR3 protein: CAAGQGDRNIQYF
CDR3 DNA: TGTGCCGCGGGACAGGGGGATAGAAACATTCAGTACTTC
clone size: NA
V gene: TRBV15
D gene: TRBD1
J gene: TRBJ2-4

CDR3 protein: CAGGGSNEQFF
CDR3 DNA: TGTGCCGGGGGGGGGTCCAATGAGCAGTTCTTC
clone size: NA
V gene: TRBV30
D gene: TRBD2
J gene: TRBJ2-1

CDR3 protein: CASSPHRQGEQYF
CDR3 DNA: TGTGCCAGCAGCCCCCACCGACAGGGCGAGCAGTACTTC
clone size: NA
V gene: TRBV7-3
D gene: TRBD1
J gene: TRBJ2-7

CDR3 protein: CAWRGRTNSPLHF
CDR3 DNA: TGTGCCTGGAGGGGACGGACGAATTCACCCCTCCACTTT
clone size: once
V gene: TRBV30
D gene: NA
J gene: TRBJ1-6

CDR3 protein: CASSSAVPGEAFF
CDR3 DNA: TGTGCCAGCAGTTCCGCCGTCCCGGGTGAAGCTTTCTTT
clone size: NA
V gene: TRBV27
D gene: NA
J gene: TRBJ1-1

CDR3 protein: CASCYPGRPYEQYF
CDR3 DNA: TGTGCCAGCTGCTACCCGGGACGGCCCTACGAGCAGTACTTC
clone size: NA
V gene: TRBV5-6
D gene: NA
J gene: TRBJ2-7

CDR3 protein: CASSPNRAQDTQYF
CDR3 DNA: TGTGCCAGCAGCCCTAATCGAGCGCAAGATACGCAGTATTTT
clone size: NA
V gene: TRBV7-3
D gene: NA
J gene: TRBJ2-3

CDR3 protein: CASSLDGRGGNTEAFF
CDR3 DNA: TGTGCCAGCAGCTTAGATGGTCGGGGGGGAAACACTGAAGCTTTCTTT
clone size: NA
V gene: TRBV7-2
D gene: NA
J gene: TRBJ1-1

CDR3 protein: CAISGETPKAEAFF
CDR3 DNA: TGTGCCATCAGTGGAGAGACACCCAAGGCTGAAGCTTTCTTT
clone size: few
V gene: TRBV10-3
D gene: NA
J gene: TRBJ1-1

CDR3 protein: CASRRLSDTEAFF
CDR3 DNA: TGCGCCAGCAGGCGATTGTCAGACACTGAAGCTTTCTTT
clone size: NA
V gene: TRBV23-1
D gene: NA
J gene: TRBJ1-1

CDR3 protein: CASRTGRDTEAFF
CDR3 DNA: TGTGCCAGCAGGACAGGGAGGGACACTGAAGCTTTCTTT
clone size: few
V gene: TRBV2
D gene: TRBD1
J gene: TRBJ1-1

CDR3 protein: CASRDAPPLYGYTF
CDR3 DNA: TGTGCCAGCCGGGACGCCCCACCTCTCTATGGCTACACCTTC
clone size: few
V gene: TRBV19
D gene: NA
J gene: TRBJ1-2

CDR3 protein: CASSPPGTVSYGYTF
CDR3 DNA: TGTGCCAGCAGTCCCCCCGGGACAGTCAGCTATGGCTACACCTTC
clone size: NA
V gene: TRBV28
D gene: TRBD1
J gene: TRBJ1-2

CDR3 protein: CASSRGEAFF
CDR3 DNA: TGTGCCAGTAGTAGAGGTGAAGCTTTCTTT
clone size: NA
V gene: TRBV19
D gene: NA
J gene: TRBJ1-1

CDR3 protein: CASSQEIQNSNQPQHF
CDR3 DNA: TGCGCCAGCAGCCAAGAAATCCAGAATAGCAATCAGCCCCAGCATTTT
clone size: few
V gene: TRBV4-1
D gene: NA
J gene: TRBJ1-5

CDR3 protein: CASRIPGLAGVPGELFF
CDR3 DNA: TGTGCCAGCAGGATACCGGGACTAGCGGGAGTCCCCGGGGAGCTGTTTTTT
clone size: NA
V gene: TRBV11-2
D gene: TRBD2
J gene: TRBJ2-2

CDR3 protein: CASSLRSGSYEQYF
CDR3 DNA: TGTGCCAGCAGTTTAAGGTCTGGATCCTACGAGCAGTACTTC
clone size: NA
V gene: TRBV28
D gene: NA
J gene: TRBJ2-7

CDR3 protein: CASSPFPQGNYGYTF
CDR3 DNA: TGCGCCAGCAGCCCCTTCCCCCAGGGTAACTATGGCTACACCTTC
clone size: NA
V gene: TRBV5-1
D gene: NA
J gene: TRBJ1-2

CDR3 protein: CASTAGEGPQETQYF
CDR3 DNA: TGTGCCAGCACCGCGGGGGAAGGCCCCCAAGAGACCCAGTACTTC
clone size: NA
V gene: TRBV7-9
D gene: TRBD2
J gene: TRBJ2-5

CDR3 protein: CASSMGQWGPNTIYF
CDR3 DNA: TGTGCCAGTAGTATGGGACAGTGGGGGCCAAACACCATATATTTT
clone size: NA
V gene: TRBV19
D gene: TRBD1
J gene: TRBJ1-3

CDR3 protein: CASSAGANVLTF
CDR3 DNA: TGTGCCAGCAGTGCTGGGGCCAACGTCCTGACTTTC
clone size: NA
V gene: TRBV2
D gene: NA
J gene: TRBJ2-6

CDR3 protein: CASSLGGGYTF
CDR3 DNA: TGTGCCAGCAGTCTTGGGGGTGGCTACACCTTC
clone size: few
V gene: TRBV14
D gene: NA
J gene: TRBJ1-2

CDR3 protein: CASSPRSGIGGYTF
CDR3 DNA: TGTGCCAGCAGCCCTCGATCCGGGATAGGAGGCTACACCTTC
clone size: NA
V gene: TRBV5-6
D gene: NA
J gene: TRBJ1-2

CDR3 protein: CAIRLAGNYEQYF
CDR3 DNA: TGTGCCATCCGACTAGCGGGCAATTACGAGCAGTACTTC
clone size: NA
V gene: TRBV5-4
D gene: TRBD2
J gene: TRBJ2-7

CDR3 protein: CASRLGESTQYF
CDR3 DNA: TGTGCCAGCAGACTAGGGGAGTCTACGCAGTATTTT
clone size: NA
V gene: TRBV6-5
D gene: NA
J gene: TRBJ2-3

CDR3 protein: CASSPPARPDTQYF
CDR3 DNA: TGTGCCAGCAGCCCACCCGCCAGGCCGGATACGCAGTATTTT
clone size: once
V gene: TRBV7-2
D gene: NA
J gene: TRBJ2-3

CDR3 protein: CASSLTAFSGNTIYF
CDR3 DNA: TGTGCCAGCAGTTTAACAGCGTTCTCTGGAAACACCATATATTTT
clone size: NA
V gene: TRBV9
D gene: NA
J gene: TRBJ1-3

CDR3 protein: CASSQVVQVGGYTF
CDR3 DNA: TGTGCCAGCAGCCAAGTGGTCCAAGTGGGTGGCTACACCTTC
clone size: NA
V gene: TRBV14
D gene: NA
J gene: TRBJ1-2

CDR3 protein: CASNQGQAQPQHF
CDR3 DNA: TGTGCCAGCAACCAGGGGCAAGCTCAGCCCCAGCATTTT
clone size: once
V gene: TRBV6-6
D gene: NA
J gene: TRBJ1-5

CDR3 protein: CASSIGGAGSYGYTF
CDR3 DNA: TGTGCCAGTAGTATAGGAGGCGCGGGGAGCTATGGCTACACCTTC
clone size: NA
V gene: TRBV19
D gene: NA
J gene: TRBJ1-2

CDR3 protein: CASSFGTGGTGELFF
CDR3 DNA: TGCGCCAGCAGCTTTGGGACAGGGGGCACCGGGGAGCTGTTTTTT
clone size: NA
V gene: TRBV5-1
D gene: TRBD1
J gene: TRBJ2-2

CDR3 protein: CASSPGTATGSEPPDTQYF
CDR3 DNA: TGCGCCAGCAGCCCGGGGACAGCGACAGGGTCGGAACCACCAGATACGCAGTATTTT
clone size: NA
V gene: TRBV5-1
D gene: TRBD1
J gene: TRBJ2-3